This TCR beta chain is from a study of cytomegalovirus exposure and HLA in healthy donors. This clone was seen more than once but under ten times. Researchers ran the PCR with 60 Vbeta and 13 Jbeta primers. TCRdb's copy holds only in-frame clones and misses some; the assay was immunoSEQ multiplex PCR. The table includes 110,000 to 150,000 clones, around 75% detected once. V was clipped by 9 bases and J by 6 bases; unmatched bases: 4. The CDR3 is 13 amino acids. Looked up from germline, CDR1 is SNHLY and CDR2 is FYNNEI. The genes are TRBV2 and TRBJ2-7, with 14 bases matching TRBD2. The receptor was isolated from a woman aged 40 to 55 in good health and CMV-seronegative. The sequencing sample was made of PBMCs. The CDR3 reads CARGLAGDREQYF. The DNA of the CDR3 is TGTGCCAGGGGACTAGCGGGAGACCGCGAGCAGTACTTC.